The 20 T cell receptor beta chains given below trace back to one sample, sequenced in a study of cytomegalovirus exposure and HLA in healthy donors listed by TCRdb under 2017. Libraries were constructed by the immunoSEQ multiplex PCR assay. For the multiplex PCR, a mixture combining 60 forward primers for TCR Vbeta segments and 13 reverse primers for TCR Jbeta segments was used. TCRdb retrieved this table from immuneACCESS and kept in-frame rearrangements only. Not all clones are present; in checked studies, unresolved V genes account for under half, and no reason is known for the remainder. The sample has some 150,000 clones on record, 75% to 85% of them singletons. The ten largest clones capture around 5.6% of the sample. The sequenced sample was PBMCs. Receptors were obtained from a woman between 40 and 50 years old in good health and CMV-seropositive.

The chain recombines TRBV4-1 with TRBJ2-7; D is possibly TRBD1 (8 bases). The CDR3 has 15 amino acids. Germline V CDR1 and CDR2: MGHRA, YSYEKL. Trimming removed 4 bases from V and 2 bases from J, with 15 bases in between. In DNA, the CDR3 is TGCGCCAGCAGCCGGGACACAGGGGGGGCCTACGAGCAGTACTTC. This translates into CASSRDTGGAYEQYF.

This clone was recorded once. Within the sample, other DNA sequences also encode this same CDR3. The chain couples TRBV28 to TRBJ1-2, with D unclear. The CDR3 totals 13 residues. V gave up 2 bases and J gave up 2 bases, with 6 bases separating them. CDR1 and CDR2 from the germline V gene are MDHEN and SYDVKM. CDR3 region: CASSLGGNYGYTF. CDR3 in DNA: TGTGCCAGCAGTTTAGGCGGAAACTATGGCTACACCTTC.

The J gene is TRBJ2-1, the V gene TRBV7-3; D is perhaps TRBD1 (5 bases). The CDR3 sequence is 14 residues long. CDR1 SGHTA and CDR2 FQGTGA come from the germline V gene. The V gene lost 5 bases and the J gene lost 5 bases, with 13 bases spanning the gap. The CDR3: CASSPQIGDNEQFF. The CDR3 bases are TGTGCCAGCAGCCCCCAGATAGGGGACAATGAGCAGTTCTTC.

This rearrangement joins TRBV7-9 to TRBJ1-3, with 9 bases aligning to TRBD1. V lost 2 bases to trimming and J lost 7 bases; unmatched junction nucleotides: 3. The CDR3 has 14 residues. The V gene's germline CDR1 is SEHNR and CDR2 FQNEAQ (reference sequence). The CDR3 loop is CASSLNRGPNTIYF. CDR3 nucleotides: TGTGCCAGCAGCTTAAACAGGGGGCCGAACACCATATATTTT.

The rearrangement joins TRBV5-4 to TRBJ2-7, with 10 nucleotides matching TRBD1. The germline V gene encodes CDR1 SGHNT and CDR2 YYREEE (reference sequence). CDR3 length: 14 residues. V shed 4 bases and J 5 bases; nucleotides not matched to a gene: 6. CDR3 amino acids: CASSRGQGIHEQYF. CDR3 nucleotide sequence: TGTGCCAGCAGCCGGGGACAGGGGATCCACGAGCAGTACTTC.

The CDR3 region has the DNA TGTGCCAGCAGTACGGGACAGGGCTCTGGAAACACCATATATTTT. Protein product: CASSTGQGSGNTIYF. The chain is built from TRBV2 and TRBJ1-3, with 9 positions matching TRBD1. Germline V lookup: CDR1 SNHLY, CDR2 FYNNEI. Trimming removed 5 bases from V and 0 bases from J; junction bases left unmatched: 2. CDR3 length equals 15 residues.

This clone came up a few times. The chain has TRBV27 and TRBJ2-7, with D possibly matching TRBD2 (5 bases). The CDR3 is made up of 14 amino acids. V shed 2 bases and J shed 3 bases, with 11 bases lying between them. The germline gives CDR1 MNHEY, CDR2 SMNVEV (reference sequence). The CDR3, as DNA: TGTGCCAGCAGTTTAATTATGGGGAGCTACGAGCAGTACTTC. This sequence encodes CASSLIMGSYEQYF.

This chain joins TRBV2 and TRBJ2-1, with TRBD2 matching 9 bases. Unmatched junction bases numbered 8, after V lost 4 bases and J lost 7 bases. CDR3 length: 15 amino acids. Germline CDR1 and CDR2: SNHLY and FYNNEI. This CDR3 is CASSVVAGVRNEQFF. Here the CDR3 DNA reads TGTGCCAGCAGTGTTGTAGCGGGAGTAAGGAATGAGCAGTTCTTC.

The V call is TRBV28, the J call TRBJ1-4; D remains unclear. This CDR3 contains 11 residues. V was clipped by 7 bases and J by 5 bases, with 5 bases between them. CDR1 MDHEN and CDR2 SYDVKM come from the germline V gene. The CDR3 DNA is TGTGCCAGCACCAAAAATGAAAAACTGTTTTTT. This sequence encodes CASTKNEKLFF. The full variable domain, completed using reference TRBV28 and TRBJ1-4, is DVKVTQSSRYLVKRTGEKVFLECVQDMDHENMFWYRQDPGLGLRLIYFSYDVKMKEKGDIPEGYSVSREKKERFSLILESASTNQTSMYLCASTKNEKLFFGSGTQLSVL.

The chain employs TRBV5-1 and TRBJ1-2; 8 bases map to TRBD1. V lost 1 base and J lost 6; bases outside the gene matches: 14. The CDR3 loop spans 17 amino acids. Germline lookup yields CDR1 SGHRS and CDR2 YFSETQ. This chain's CDR3 is CASSLLTPGQGEDGYTF. Written as DNA, the CDR3 is TGCGCCAGCAGCTTGTTGACCCCCGGACAGGGAGAAGATGGCTACACCTTC.

V and J are TRBV7-9 and TRBJ2-2; 11 bases match TRBD2. The J segment lost 1 base and the V segment lost 4 bases, leaving 8 bases of the junction unmatched. Germline values: CDR1 SEHNR, CDR2 FQNEAQ (reference sequence). The CDR3 sequence is 18 residues long. The CDR3 DNA follows: TGTGCCAGCAGCTATCAGACGGGGACTAGCGGGAACACCGGGGAGCTGTTTTTT. Amino acids: CASSYQTGTSGNTGELFF.

The chain combines TRBV7-3 with TRBJ2-1; 9 positions match TRBD1. The germline gives CDR1 SGHTA, CDR2 FQGTGA. The CDR3 spans 13 residues. Germline trimming cut 5 bases from V and 10 bases from J; bases unmatched to any gene: 6. CDR3: CASSRGQGNEQFF. The CDR3 DNA is TGTGCCAGCAGCAGGGGACAGGGAAACGAGCAGTTCTTC.

The rearrangement joins TRBV4-1 to TRBJ2-6; 9 bases line up with TRBD1. After removal of 5 bases from V and 4 bases from J, the junction contained 6 bases not matched to a gene. Germline CDR1 reads MGHRA; CDR2 reads YSYEKL. This CDR3 comprises 16 residues. This CDR3 reads CASSSQGAKGANVLTF. In nucleotides, the CDR3 is TGCGCCAGCAGCTCACAGGGGGCTAAAGGGGCCAACGTCCTGACTTTC.

CDR3 coding DNA: TGTGCCAGCAGCTTGGGACTAGCGACCTACAATGAGCAGTTCTTC. Translated, it gives CASSLGLATYNEQFF. The chain recombines TRBV5-6 with TRBJ2-1; 8 bases agree with TRBD2. The germline V gene has CDR1 SGHDT and CDR2 YYEEEE. Trimming cost V 0 bases and J 2 bases; bases outside gene matches: 1. CDR3 size: 15 residues.

The chain carries TRBV19 and TRBJ2-1; D is uncertain. Trimming removed 3 bases at V and 1 base at J, with 10 bases between. The CDR3 is made up of 15 amino acids. Germline loops: CDR1 LNHDA, CDR2 SQIVND (reference sequence). CDR3 nucleotides: TGTGCCAGTAGTATCCAGCGTCCTTCCTACAATGAGCAGTTCTTC. This translates into CASSIQRPSYNEQFF.

V usage is TRBV5-1 and J usage is TRBJ2-4; TRBD2 might be the D (5 bases). The CDR3 length is 15 residues. The V end lost 5 bases, the J end lost 1 base, and 13 bases lay between the germline ends. Per germline, CDR1 SGHRS and CDR2 YFSETQ. Here the CDR3 DNA reads TGCGCCAGCAGTGCCGGGGATACTGCCAAAAACATTCAGTACTTC. This sequence encodes CASSAGDTAKNIQYF.

In regard to this clone: Other DNA sequences from this sample encode an identical CDR3 as well. The chain uses TRBV10-2 and TRBJ2-5, with D perhaps TRBD2 (7 bases). From germline, CDR1 is WSHSY and CDR2 SAAADI. The V end lost 3 bases, the J end lost 2 bases, and 13 bases lay between the germline ends. This CDR3 is built from 15 residues. The CDR3 DNA follows: TGCGCCAGCAGTGAACAACAGGGACTACAAGAGACCCAGTACTTC. This gives the protein CASSEQQGLQETQYF.

J is TRBJ2-1 and V is TRBV2, with 12 positions matching TRBD2. The CDR3 runs 17 residues. Germline loops: CDR1 SNHLY, CDR2 FYNNEI. The V and J ends lost 1 base and 3 bases, in that order; junction bases with no gene match: 4. Here the CDR3 reads CASSEEGLAGFYNEQFF. The CDR3, as DNA: TGTGCCAGCAGTGAAGAGGGACTAGCGGGTTTCTACAATGAGCAGTTCTTC.

There are a few counts of this clone. The J gene is TRBJ2-7, the V gene TRBV15, with D unclear. The CDR3 runs 13 residues. V was cut by 0 bases and J by 3 bases, with 6 bases left in between. In germline, CDR1 is LNHNV, CDR2 YYDKDF (reference sequence). CDR3 in amino acids: CATSRDFNYEQYF. The CDR3 DNA sequence: TGTGCCACCAGCAGAGATTTCAACTACGAGCAGTACTTC.

The chain couples TRBV12-2 to TRBJ2-7; the table's D call, TRBD2, was not checked against the DNA. TRBV12-2 is given as a pseudogene. The CDR3 has 14 amino acids. The CDR3 region is CASRLWRPLYEQYF. The CDR3 nucleotides read TGTGCAAGTCGCCTGTGGCGGCCCCTTTACGAGCAGTACTTC.